The rows below give T cell receptor beta chains drawn from one sample of a study of post-analysis software for immune sequencing data. In TCRdb, the PCR reads were re-called with MiXCR into one record per CDR3 protein. The data show about 500,000 distinct CDR3 sequences, less than 45% seen once. Material for sequencing was blood. The receptors come from a girl aged 10 to 17 with multiple sclerosis. Each CDR3 is given without its conserved first and last residue. Fields, in order: CDR3 length, J gene, V gene, CDR3 protein.

length: 11; J: TRBJ2-5; V: TRBV10-3; CDR3: AIRNFPPGTQY
length: 16; J: TRBJ2-1; V: TRBV24-1; CDR3: ATSDSPPGLAGVYEQF
length: 15; J: TRBJ2-4; V: TRBV27; CDR3: ASSLSVPKGFKNIQY
length: 11; J: TRBJ2-7; V: TRBV12-3/TRBV12-4; CDR3: ASSFTVGNEQY
length: 13; J: TRBJ2-5; V: TRBV5-1; CDR3: ASSLATGGVETQY
length: 16; J: TRBJ2-7; V: TRBV6-2/TRBV6-3; CDR3: ASSYGINWRRSSYEQY
length: 15; J: TRBJ2-6; V: TRBV7-9; CDR3: ASSHGTGGSGANVLT
length: 12; J: TRBJ1-2; V: TRBV7-9; CDR3: ASSQDTALYGYT
length: 10; J: TRBJ2-7; V: TRBV2; CDR3: ASSEATYEQY
length: 16; J: TRBJ2-5; V: TRBV4-1; CDR3: ASSQDNEGLAGQETQY
length: 12; J: TRBJ1-5; V: TRBV12-3/TRBV12-4; CDR3: ASSLGREHQPQH
length: 11; J: TRBJ1-5; V: TRBV3-1; CDR3: ASSQGQGSPQH
length: 11; J: TRBJ2-7; V: TRBV12-3/TRBV12-4; CDR3: ASSPRTSLEQY
length: 14; J: TRBJ2-1; V: TRBV4-2; CDR3: ASSQDRDYLYNEQF
length: 11; J: TRBJ2-7; V: TRBV20-1; CDR3: SANRGQTYEQY
length: 13; J: TRBJ2-3; V: TRBV7-8; CDR3: ASSASTTGSDTQY
length: 15; J: TRBJ2-1; V: TRBV6-5; CDR3: ASSSSLRDRGHSEQF
length: 12; J: TRBJ2-7; V: TRBV12-3/TRBV12-4; CDR3: ASSSADRIYEQY
length: 14; J: TRBJ2-7; V: TRBV7-2; CDR3: ASSLHKRTSAYEQY
length: 13; J: TRBJ1-2; V: TRBV4-2; CDR3: ASSQGDPGRGGYT
length: 10; J: TRBJ2-7; V: TRBV29-1; CDR3: SLTGTSIEQY
length: 10; J: TRBJ1-2; V: TRBV28; CDR3: AGRGFNYGYT
length: 15; J: TRBJ1-5; V: TRBV7-9; CDR3: ARDRTGPPHSNQPQH
length: 10; J: TRBJ2-5; V: TRBV5-1; CDR3: ASSANQETQY
length: 15; J: TRBJ2-1; V: TRBV20-1; CDR3: SAGGRRLSGSYNEQF
length: 12; J: TRBJ2-5; V: TRBV2; CDR3: ASSVAGAKETQY
length: 9; J: TRBJ2-5; V: TRBV2; CDR3: ASSGAGEQY
length: 13; J: TRBJ2-3; V: TRBV20-1; CDR3: SARDGDRDGDTQY
length: 12; J: TRBJ2-1; V: TRBV6-1; CDR3: ASLLTGGLNEQF
length: 14; J: TRBJ2-7; V: TRBV18; CDR3: ASSPLGSPSSYEQY
length: 10; J: TRBJ2-1; V: TRBV29-1; CDR3: SGQGAYNEQF
length: 14; J: TRBJ2-1; V: TRBV25-1; CDR3: ASSEAGQASGNEQF
length: 14; J: TRBJ1-4; V: TRBV20-1; CDR3: SARAIPQGASEKLF
length: 14; J: TRBJ2-1; V: TRBV3-1; CDR3: ASSPVIESRSNEQF
length: 14; J: TRBJ2-1; V: TRBV19; CDR3: ASSIQLAGGHNEQF